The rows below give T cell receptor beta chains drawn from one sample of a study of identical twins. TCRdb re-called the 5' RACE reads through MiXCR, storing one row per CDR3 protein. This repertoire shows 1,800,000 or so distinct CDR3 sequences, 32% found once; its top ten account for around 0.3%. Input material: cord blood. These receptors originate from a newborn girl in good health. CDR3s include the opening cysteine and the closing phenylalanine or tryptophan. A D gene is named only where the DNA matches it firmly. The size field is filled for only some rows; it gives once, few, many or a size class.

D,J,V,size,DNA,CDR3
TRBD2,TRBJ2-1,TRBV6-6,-,TGTGCCAGCATCACGGGGGGACTAGCGTGGGGTGAGCAGTTCTTC,CASITGGLAWGEQFF
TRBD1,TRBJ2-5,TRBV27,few,TGTGCCAGCAGTACTCGACAGGGTCAGTACTTC,CASSTRQGQYF
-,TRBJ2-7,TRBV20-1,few,TGCAGTGCTAGAGATGTGAGGGGTCTCTACGAGCAGTACTTC,CSARDVRGLYEQYF
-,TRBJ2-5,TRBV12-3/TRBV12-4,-,TGTGCCAGCCGACGCGGGACCCCCTTTTACAATGAGCAGTACTTC,CASRRGTPFYNEQYF
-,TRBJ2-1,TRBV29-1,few,TGCAGCGTTGAATCGGACAGCTCCTACAATGAGCAGTTCTTC,CSVESDSSYNEQFF
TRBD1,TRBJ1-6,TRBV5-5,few,TGTGCCAGCAACACAGGGGGTAATTCACCCCTCCACTTT,CASNTGGNSPLHF
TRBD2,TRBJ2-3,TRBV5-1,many,TGCGCCAGCAGTTCACCGGGACTAGCGGAGTTTGGCACAGATACGCAGTATTTT,CASSSPGLAEFGTDTQYF
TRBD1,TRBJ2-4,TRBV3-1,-,TGTGCCAGCAGCTACGGACAGGGATCAGCCAAAAACATTCAGTACTTC,CASSYGQGSAKNIQYF
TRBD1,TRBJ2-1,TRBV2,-,TGTGCCAGCAGTGAGACGACAGGGTCCCCCTACGAGCAGTTCTTC,CASSETTGSPYEQFF
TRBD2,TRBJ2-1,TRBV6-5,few,TGTGCCACCTCCGGGACTAGCGGCTACAATGAGCAGTTCTTC,CATSGTSGYNEQFF
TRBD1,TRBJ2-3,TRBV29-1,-,TGCAGCGTTGGACAGGGGGTAATGGATACGCAGTATTTT,CSVGQGVMDTQYF
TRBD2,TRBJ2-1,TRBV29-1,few,TGCAGCGTTGATATGCGGGGGGGCCGGGGTGAGCAGTTCTTC,CSVDMRGGRGEQFF
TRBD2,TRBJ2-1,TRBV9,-,TGTGCCAGCAGCGACGGAGGGGGACTAGCGGGAGGCAATGAGCAGTTCTTC,CASSDGGGLAGGNEQFF
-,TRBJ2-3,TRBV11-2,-,TGTGCCAGCAGCTTAGGGCCTAGTGAGGCAGATATGCAGTATTTT,CASSLGPSEADMQYF
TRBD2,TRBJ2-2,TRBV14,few,TGTGCCAGCAGCCAAGACCTTACTAGCGGGGGGAACACCGGGGAGCTGTTTTTT,CASSQDLTSGGNTGELFF
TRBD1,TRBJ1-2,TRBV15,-,TGTGCCGCCAGCAGAGATCGGACAGGGGGCTATGGCTACACCTTC,CAASRDRTGGYGYTF
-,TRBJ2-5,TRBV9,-,TGTGCCAGCAGCGTAGGGTCGGACTCCGAGACCCAGTACTTC,CASSVGSDSETQYF
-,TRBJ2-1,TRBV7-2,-,TGTGCCAGCAGTCCTCAGACTAGGAGCTCCTACGAGCAGTTCTTC,CASSPQTRSSYEQFF
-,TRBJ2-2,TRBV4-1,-,TGCGCCAGCAGCCCACGAGTAGTTAATGGGGCCGGGGAGCTGTTTTTT,CASSPRVVNGAGELFF
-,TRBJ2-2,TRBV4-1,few,TGCGCCAGCAGCCAAGATCCGGGGCCCACCGGGGAGCTGTTTTTT,CASSQDPGPTGELFF
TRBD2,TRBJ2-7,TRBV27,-,TGTGCCAGCAGTTCCCTGGGGCTAGCGGGAGTTAGCGACGAGCAGTACTTC,CASSSLGLAGVSDEQYF
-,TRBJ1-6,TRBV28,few,TGTGCCAGCAGTTTAAACAGGGTCCGTTATTCACCCCTCCACTTT,CASSLNRVRYSPLHF
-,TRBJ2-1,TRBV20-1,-,TGCAGTGCTAGAGTAGGGAACAATGAGCAGTTCTTC,CSARVGNNEQFF
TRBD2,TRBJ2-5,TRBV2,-,TGTGCCAGCAGTGGGGGACTAGCGGGGTACAATGAGCAGTACTTC,CASSGGLAGYNEQYF
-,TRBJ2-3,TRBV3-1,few,TGTGCCAGCAGCCAAGATCTAGCGACCAGCACAGATACGCAGTATTTT,CASSQDLATSTDTQYF
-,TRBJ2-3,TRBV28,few,TGTGCCAGCAAACCCCCCCCTCCCTCTAGCACAGATACGCAGTATTTT,CASKPPPPSSTDTQYF
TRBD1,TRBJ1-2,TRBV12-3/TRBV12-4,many,TGTGCCAGCAGTTTAGGGGAGTGGAGGGGGCTCTATGGCTACACCTTC,CASSLGEWRGLYGYTF
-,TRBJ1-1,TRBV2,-,TGTGCCAGCAGAATACATTCAGGGGTGGGCACTGAAGCTTTCTTT,CASRIHSGVGTEAFF
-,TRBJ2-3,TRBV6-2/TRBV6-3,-,TGTGCCAGCAGTATGAGCGGCACAGATACGCAGTATTTT,CASSMSGTDTQYF
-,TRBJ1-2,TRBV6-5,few,TGTGCCAGCAGTTACGTGCAGGCTAACTATGGCTACACCTTC,CASSYVQANYGYTF
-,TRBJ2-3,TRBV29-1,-,TGCAGCGTTGAAGAAATTTGGACCAGCACAGATACGCAGTATTTT,CSVEEIWTSTDTQYF
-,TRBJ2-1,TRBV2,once,TGTGCCAGCAGTGACGGGCGTGTATATTTTAATGAGCAGTTCTTC,CASSDGRVYFNEQFF
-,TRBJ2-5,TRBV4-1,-,TGCGCCAGCGCCGGGAGTCTCCAAGAGACCCAGTACTTC,CASAGSLQETQYF
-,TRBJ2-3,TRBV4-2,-,TGTGCCAGCAGCCAAGATTATGGCGCAGATACGCAGTATTTT,CASSQDYGADTQYF
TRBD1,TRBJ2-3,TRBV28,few,TGTGCCAGCAGTCAGGGGGCCAAAGGCACAGATACGCAGTATTTT,CASSQGAKGTDTQYF
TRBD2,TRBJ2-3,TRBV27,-,TGTGCCAGCAGTTTGACGGGACTAGCCCGCACAGATACGCAGTATTTT,CASSLTGLARTDTQYF
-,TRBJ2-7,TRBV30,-,TGTGCCCTCCAAGGGGGTTACGAGCAGTACTTC,CALQGGYEQYF
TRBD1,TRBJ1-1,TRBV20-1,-,TGCAGTGCTAGGTGGGACAGGGGGCCTACTGAAGCTTTCTTT,CSARWDRGPTEAFF
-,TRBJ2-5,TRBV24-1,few,TGTGCCACCAGTGATTTGTGGGAAGAGACCCAGTACTTC,CATSDLWEETQYF
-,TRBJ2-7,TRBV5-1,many,TGCGCCAGCAGCTCGTCTCCTTCCTACGAGCAGTACTTC,CASSSSPSYEQYF
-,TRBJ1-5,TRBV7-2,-,TGTGCCAGCAGCCCTACAGCTACCATCGCGCCCCAGCATTTT,CASSPTATIAPQHF